This T cell receptor beta chain was documented in a study of cytomegalovirus exposure and HLA in healthy donors. It was with 60 Vbeta and 13 Jbeta primers that the PCR ran. The assay was immunoSEQ multiplex PCR, and TCRdb's table has in-frame clones only and misses some. This table holds 120,000 to 150,000 clones, about four fifths found once. Germline V CDR1 and CDR2: SGHAT, FQNNGV. V lost 5 bases to trimming and J lost 2 bases, with 20 bases between them. The CDR3 contains 17 residues. V and J are TRBV11-2 and TRBJ2-3; D may be TRBD2 (5 bases). The sample taken for sequencing was PBMCs. The receptor comes from a man between 25 and 39 years old in good health and CMV-seronegative. The CDR3 DNA sequence: TGTGCCAGCAGCCACCTCTTCCGGAGGACCTACACAGATACGCAGTATTTT. Its protein is CASSHLFRRTYTDTQYF.